In this sample, the clone carrying this TCR beta chain turned up a few times. The antigen is unknown. Researchers isolated CD4+ T cells once approximately ten days of culture had elapsed. The germline V gene has CDR1 LGHDT and CDR2 YNNKEL (reference sequence). The CDR3 is 14 amino acids. V shed 4 bases and J shed 5 bases, with 11 bases lying between them. The record originates from a study of vaccination effects on CD4 cells after COVID-19. Study results and limitations: Just 1 of 255 vaccine-induced clones in healthy recipients was cross-reactive.

Sequenced by immunoSEQ multiplex PCR; TCRdb stores in-frame clones only, minus some. Of some 39,000 clones listed, 82% are singletons. The sequence derives from a human donor who received a COVID-19 vaccine. Source: CD4+ T cells from PBMCs cultured without peptide, taken before COVID-19 vaccination. The chain has TRBV3-1 (or the pseudogene TRBV3-2) and TRBJ2-2; weak D call: TRBD1 (6 bases). Here the CDR3 reads CASSLLQGTGELFF. Written as DNA, the CDR3 is TGTGCCAGCAGCCTTCTCCAGGGGACCGGGGAGCTGTTTTTT.